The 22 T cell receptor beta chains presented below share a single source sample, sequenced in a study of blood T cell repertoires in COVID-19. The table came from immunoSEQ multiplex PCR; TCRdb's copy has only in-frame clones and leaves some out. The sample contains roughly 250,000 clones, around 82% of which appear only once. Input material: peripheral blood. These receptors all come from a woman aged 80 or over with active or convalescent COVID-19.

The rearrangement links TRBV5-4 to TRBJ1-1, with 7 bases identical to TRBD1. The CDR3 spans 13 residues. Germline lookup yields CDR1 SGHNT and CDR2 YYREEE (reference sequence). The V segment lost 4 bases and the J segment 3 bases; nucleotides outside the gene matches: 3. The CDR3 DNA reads TGTGCCAGCAGCACGACAGGGTACACTGAAGCTTTCTTT. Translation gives CASSTTGYTEAFF.

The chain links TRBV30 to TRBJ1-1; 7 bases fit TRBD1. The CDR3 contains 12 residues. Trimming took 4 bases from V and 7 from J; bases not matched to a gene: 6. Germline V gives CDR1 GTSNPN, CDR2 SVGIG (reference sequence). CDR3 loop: CAWMTGWDEAFF. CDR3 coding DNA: TGTGCCTGGATGACAGGGTGGGATGAAGCTTTCTTT.

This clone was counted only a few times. The CDR3, as DNA: TGTGCCAGCTCACCATCTCCCAGCGTTTACCGCCTGGATTCTGGTTCACCCCTCCACTTT. Its translation is CASSPSPSVYRLDSGSPLHF. V usage is TRBV18 and J usage is TRBJ1-6; D ambiguous. The CDR3 is made up of 20 amino acids. V was trimmed by 2 bases and J by 9 bases, leaving 29 bases between them. Germline V lookup: CDR1 KGHSH, CDR2 LQKENI.

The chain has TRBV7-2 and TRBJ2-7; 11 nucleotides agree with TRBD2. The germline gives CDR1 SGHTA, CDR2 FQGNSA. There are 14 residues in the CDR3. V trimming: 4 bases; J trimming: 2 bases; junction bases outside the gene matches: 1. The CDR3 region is CASSSGLAAYEQYF. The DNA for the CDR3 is TGTGCCAGCAGCTCGGGACTAGCGGCCTACGAGCAGTACTTC.

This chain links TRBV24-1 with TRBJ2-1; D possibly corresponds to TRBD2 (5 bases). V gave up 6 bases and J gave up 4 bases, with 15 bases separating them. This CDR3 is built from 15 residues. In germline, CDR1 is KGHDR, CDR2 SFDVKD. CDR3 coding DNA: TGTGCCACCAGTTCCACTAGGCACTCTTACAATGAGCAGTTCTTC. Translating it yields CATSSTRHSYNEQFF.

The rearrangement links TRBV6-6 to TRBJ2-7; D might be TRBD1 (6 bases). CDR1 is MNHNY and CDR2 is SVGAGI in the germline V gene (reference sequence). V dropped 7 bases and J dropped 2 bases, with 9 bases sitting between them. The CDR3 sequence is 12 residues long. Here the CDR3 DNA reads TGTGCCAGCAAAGGGGGTACCTACGAGCAGTACTTC. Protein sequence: CASKGGTYEQYF.

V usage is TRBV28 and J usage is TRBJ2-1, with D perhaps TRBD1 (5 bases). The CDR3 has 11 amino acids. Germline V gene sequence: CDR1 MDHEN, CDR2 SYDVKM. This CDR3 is CAINRYNEQFF. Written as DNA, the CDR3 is TGTGCTATCAACAGGTACAATGAGCAGTTCTTC.

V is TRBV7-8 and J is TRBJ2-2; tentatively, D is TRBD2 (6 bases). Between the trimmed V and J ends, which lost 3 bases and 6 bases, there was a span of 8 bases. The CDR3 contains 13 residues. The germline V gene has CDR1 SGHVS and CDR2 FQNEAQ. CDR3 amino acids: CASSFRGAGELFF. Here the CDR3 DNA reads TGTGCCAGCAGCTTTCGCGGGGCCGGGGAGCTGTTTTTT.

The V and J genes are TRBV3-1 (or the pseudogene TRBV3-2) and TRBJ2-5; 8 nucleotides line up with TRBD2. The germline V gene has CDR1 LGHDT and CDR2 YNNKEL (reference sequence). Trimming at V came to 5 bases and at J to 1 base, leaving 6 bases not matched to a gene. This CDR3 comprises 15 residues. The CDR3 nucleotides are TGTGCCAGCAGCTATAGCGGGGACTCCCAAGAGACCCAGTACTTC. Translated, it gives CASSYSGDSQETQYF.

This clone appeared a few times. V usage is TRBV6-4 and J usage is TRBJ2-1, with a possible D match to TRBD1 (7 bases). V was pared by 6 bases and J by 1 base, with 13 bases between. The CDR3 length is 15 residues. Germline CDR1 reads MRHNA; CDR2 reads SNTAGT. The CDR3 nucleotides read TGTGCCAGCAGGCGGGACAGTAATTCCTACAATGAGCAGTTCTTC. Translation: CASRRDSNSYNEQFF.

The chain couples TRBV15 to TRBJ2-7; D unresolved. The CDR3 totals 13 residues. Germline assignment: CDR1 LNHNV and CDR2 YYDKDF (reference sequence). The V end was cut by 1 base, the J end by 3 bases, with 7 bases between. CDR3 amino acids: CATSRAPNYEQYF. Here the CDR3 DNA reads TGTGCCACCAGCAGAGCCCCTAACTACGAGCAGTACTTC.

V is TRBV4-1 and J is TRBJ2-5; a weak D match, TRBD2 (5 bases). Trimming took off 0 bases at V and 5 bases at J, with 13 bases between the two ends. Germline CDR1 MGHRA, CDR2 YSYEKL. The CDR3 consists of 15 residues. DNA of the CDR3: TGCGCCAGCAGCCAAGAGGGCCGGGAACTGGAGACCCAGTACTTC. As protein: CASSQEGRELETQYF.

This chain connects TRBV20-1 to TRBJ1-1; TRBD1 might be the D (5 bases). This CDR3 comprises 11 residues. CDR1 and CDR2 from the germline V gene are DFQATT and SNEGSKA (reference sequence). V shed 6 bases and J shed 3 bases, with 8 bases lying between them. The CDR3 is CSARQYTEAFF. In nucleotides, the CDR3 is TGCAGTGCAAGACAGTACACTGAAGCTTTCTTT.

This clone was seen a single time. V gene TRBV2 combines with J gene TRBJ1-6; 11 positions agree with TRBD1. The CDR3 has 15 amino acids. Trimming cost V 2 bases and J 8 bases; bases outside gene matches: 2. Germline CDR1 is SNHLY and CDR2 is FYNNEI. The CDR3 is CASSERTGGYSPLHF. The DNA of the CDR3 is TGTGCCAGCAGTGAACGGACAGGGGGCTATTCACCCCTCCACTTT.

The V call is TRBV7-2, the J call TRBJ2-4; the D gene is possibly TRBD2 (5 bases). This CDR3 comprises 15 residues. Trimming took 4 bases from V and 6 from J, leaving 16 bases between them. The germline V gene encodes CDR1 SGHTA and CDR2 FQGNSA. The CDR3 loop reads CASSSSPKEGNIQYF. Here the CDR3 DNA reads TGTGCCAGCAGCTCAAGCCCGAAAGAGGGAAACATTCAGTACTTC.

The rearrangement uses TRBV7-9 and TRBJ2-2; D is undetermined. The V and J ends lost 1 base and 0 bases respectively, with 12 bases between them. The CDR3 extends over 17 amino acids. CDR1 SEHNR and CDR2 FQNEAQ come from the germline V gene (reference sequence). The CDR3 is CASSLVQATSNTGELFF. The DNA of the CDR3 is TGTGCCAGCAGCTTAGTCCAGGCTACCTCGAACACCGGGGAGCTGTTTTTT.

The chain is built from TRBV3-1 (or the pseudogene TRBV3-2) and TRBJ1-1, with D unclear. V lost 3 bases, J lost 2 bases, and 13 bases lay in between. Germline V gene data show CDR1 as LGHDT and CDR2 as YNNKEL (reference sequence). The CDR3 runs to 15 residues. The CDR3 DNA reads TGTGCCAGCAGCCAGAGGTGGCAGTTAAACACTGAAGCTTTCTTT. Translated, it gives CASSQRWQLNTEAFF.

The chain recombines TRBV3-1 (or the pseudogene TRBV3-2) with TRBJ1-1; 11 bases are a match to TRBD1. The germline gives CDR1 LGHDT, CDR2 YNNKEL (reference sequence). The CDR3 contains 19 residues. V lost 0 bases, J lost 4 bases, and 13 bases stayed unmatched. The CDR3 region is CASSQDYPGQGAGSTEAFF. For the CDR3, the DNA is TGTGCCAGCAGCCAAGATTACCCCGGACAGGGGGCGGGGAGCACTGAAGCTTTCTTT.

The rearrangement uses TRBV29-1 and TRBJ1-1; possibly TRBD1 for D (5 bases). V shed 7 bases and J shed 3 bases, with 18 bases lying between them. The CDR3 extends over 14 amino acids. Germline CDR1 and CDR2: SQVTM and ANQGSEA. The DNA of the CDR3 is TGCAGCGCTCAGATGATTTCGGGGGACACTGAAGCTTTCTTT. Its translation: CSAQMISGDTEAFF.

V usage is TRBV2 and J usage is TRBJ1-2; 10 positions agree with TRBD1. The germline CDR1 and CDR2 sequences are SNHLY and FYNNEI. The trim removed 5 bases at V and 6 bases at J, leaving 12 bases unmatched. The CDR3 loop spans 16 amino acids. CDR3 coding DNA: TGTGCCAGCAGTCGCCCGGGACAGGGGTCCTTGAATGGCTACACCTTC. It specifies CASSRPGQGSLNGYTF.

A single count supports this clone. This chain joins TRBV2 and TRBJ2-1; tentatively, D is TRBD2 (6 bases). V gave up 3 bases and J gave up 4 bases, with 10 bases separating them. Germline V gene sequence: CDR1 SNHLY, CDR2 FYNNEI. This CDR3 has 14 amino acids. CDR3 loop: CASSELAPYNEQFF. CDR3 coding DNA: TGTGCCAGCAGTGAGCTAGCGCCTTACAATGAGCAGTTCTTC.

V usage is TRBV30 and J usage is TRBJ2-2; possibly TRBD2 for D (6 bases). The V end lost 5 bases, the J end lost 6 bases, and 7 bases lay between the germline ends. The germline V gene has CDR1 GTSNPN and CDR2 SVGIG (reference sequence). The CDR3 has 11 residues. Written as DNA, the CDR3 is TGTGCCTGGGGGGACTCCGGGGAGCTGTTTTTT. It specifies CAWGDSGELFF.